This TCR beta chain was identified in a study of T-cell reconstitution after alpha-beta-depleted transplantation in children. In germline, CDR1 is MRHNA, CDR2 SNTAGT. The CDR3 sequence is 13 residues long. Trimming removed 3 bases from V and 2 bases from J, with 6 bases in between. The sample holds many counts of this clonotype. Unique molecular identifiers featured in how the TCRbeta library was prepared. TCRdb reprocessed the PCR reads with MiXCR, giving one entry per CDR3 protein. Altogether 200,000 to 250,000 distinct CDR3 sequences are present, approximately 10% being singletons, with the ten largest covering under 30%.

The TCR originated in a child under two years old with acute myeloid leukemia, due to receive a stem cell transplant. The specimen was PBMCs, collected before TCRalphabeta/CD19-depleted stem cell transplant. V usage is TRBV6-4 and J usage is TRBJ2-3; D uncertain. For the CDR3, the DNA is TGTGCCAGCAGTGAGGGCGACACAGATACGCAGTATTTT. Amino acid sequence: CASSEGDTDTQYF.